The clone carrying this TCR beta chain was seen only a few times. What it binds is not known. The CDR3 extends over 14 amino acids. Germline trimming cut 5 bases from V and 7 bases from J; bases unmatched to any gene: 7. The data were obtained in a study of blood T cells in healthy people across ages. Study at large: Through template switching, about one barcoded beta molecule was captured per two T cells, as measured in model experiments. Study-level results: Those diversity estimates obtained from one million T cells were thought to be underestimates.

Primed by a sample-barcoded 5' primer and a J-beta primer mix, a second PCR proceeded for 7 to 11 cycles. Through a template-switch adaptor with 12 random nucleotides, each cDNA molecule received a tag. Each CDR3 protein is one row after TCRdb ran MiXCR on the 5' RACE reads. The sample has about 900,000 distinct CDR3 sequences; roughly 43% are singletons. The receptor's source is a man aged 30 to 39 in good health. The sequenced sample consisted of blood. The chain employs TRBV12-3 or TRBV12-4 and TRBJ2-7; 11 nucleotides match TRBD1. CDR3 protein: CASSGGQGAWEQYF. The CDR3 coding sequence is TGTGCCAGCAGTGGAGGACAGGGGGCTTGGGAGCAGTACTTC.